This T cell receptor (beta chain) was documented in a study of T-cell memory formation after mild COVID-19 listed by TCRdb under 2021. Describing the broader study: Most TCR sequence clusters were specific to one of the two donors. In a couple of donors, T-cell clones that expanded and contracted after mild COVID-19 were tracked by sequencing TCRalpha and TCRbeta repertoires over time. The cohort comprised two young, previously healthy adult volunteers, one female and one male.

Ficoll-Paque density gradient centrifugation was the method used to isolate PBMCs. For sequencing, an Illumina NovaSeq 6000 was employed. Using 5'RACE with constant-segment primers, TCRalpha and TCRbeta cDNA libraries were constructed, with sample barcodes and unique molecular identifiers added in the process. Trizol reagent was used to extract RNA from every sample. Libraries were amplified in two PCR steps, with a second sample barcode and Illumina TruSeq adapters added in the second step. Sequencing of libraries was performed on an Illumina NovaSeq with 2 x 150 bp paired-end reads. The published analysis was carried out like this. With migec v1.2.7, reads were demultiplexed and then collapsed into UMI-guided consensus sequences. With mixcr v2.1.11, UMI consensuses were aligned to TRA and TRB V and J templates and assembled into clonotypes. A clonotype was counted as expanded or contracted only if both edgeR and NoisET called the change significant, with noise models trained on biological replicates. For edgeR calls, the thresholds were a false discovery rate-adjusted p below 0.01 and a log2 fold-change of 1. PCA with hierarchical clustering of max-normalized trajectories of the 1000 most abundant clonotypes was used as exploratory dynamics analysis. Separately sequenced CD4+ and CD8+ repertoires were used to assign a CD4 or CD8 phenotype to each responding clone. TCRdb ran its own pipeline on the public reads, namely fastp trimming at Q25 and MiXCR clone calling, and kept in-frame beta chains. Every distinct CDR3 protein forms one entry, paired with its most common genes and DNA. TCRdb assigned the V and J calls; the authors' analysis was not used. The sample records around 200,000 distinct CDR3 sequences, 20% to 25% of which are singletons. Roughly 23% of the sample is taken by the ten largest.

The CDR3, from cysteine to phenylalanine, totals 16 residues. The sequence is cut down to CDR3 DNA, 48 bases in frame from base 1. The junction shows trimming of 5 bases on V and 2 bases on J, and the gene matches do not reach 10 bases of it. The germline V gene (reference sequence) sets CDR1 to SEHNR and CDR2 to FQNEAQ. Concerning this clonotype itself: What antigen it recognizes has not been identified. No base-level quality is on record; no much larger clone is a single base apart.

The paper as a whole reports these results and caveats: The detection of some responding clones in pre-infection memory suggests that pre-existing cross-reactive memory T cells joined the SARS-CoV-2 response. SARS-CoV-2 specificity of the second-wave clones peaking on day 37 was not confirmed. Balanced CD4/CD8 phenotypes were observed for clones contracting from day 15 to 85, whereas a bias towards CD4+ was observed for a second wave of clones expanding from day 15 to 37. Only two mild cases were covered in the study, and larger cohorts including severe cases with pre-infection samples were considered necessary. Contracting CD4+ clones appeared mostly in the CM and EM memory subsets, whereas CD8+ clones were enriched in EMRA.

The source of this sequence is an adult woman who had mild COVID-19 (a few samples of this study predate the infection). The sample titles of this study are shuffled in the database, so cell type and time point are left out; the donor was told from shared clones. Sequencing used PBMCs or a T cell subset sorted from them (not recorded which). The V and J genes are TRBV7-9 and TRBJ2-3, and 7 bases in between align with TRBD1. The encoded CDR3 is CASSPLSTGLTDTQYF. The nucleotides read TGTGCCAGCAGCCCACTCTCGACAGGGCTCACAGATACGCAGTATTTT.